The source of this T cell receptor (beta chain) is a study of blood T cell repertoires in COVID-19 (TCRdb year 2020). The study in broad terms: Collaborator samples came from the United States, Italy and Spain and covered acute and convalescent phases of COVID-19. The prospective study material was composed of cDNA or gDNA derived from T cells, B-cell-depleted T cells, or PBMCs. Subjects who had been exposed to COVID-19, were actively infected with it, or had recovered from it provided the deeply sampled blood TCRbeta repertoires that made up the dataset. The repertoires were released in a freely available public database meant as a resource for research on the immune response to SARS-CoV-2. Samples came from the ongoing ImmuneRACE study (first 160 participants) plus 1,254 subjects from 6 global collaborators. Sample metadata almost always included a de-identified subject ID, COVID-19 status, age in years and sex. HLA class I and class II types, where available, came from metadata supplied by the sample provider rather than from assay-based typing. General conclusions and limits of the study: The amount of clinical and demographic metadata varied by source and participant and was provided uncurated.

TCRbeta CDR3 regions were amplified from genomic DNA by means of the immunoSEQ Assay, a bias-controlled multiplex PCR. Per the authors' processing: Within the assay, amplification of reference gene primers was used to estimate how many nucleated cells each sample contained. To quantify the absolute abundance of each unique TCRbeta CDR3 rearrangement, sequence reads were collapsed and filtered. Productive Simpson clonality was computed per sample as the square root of Simpson's diversity index over productive rearrangements. TCRdb obtained this table from immuneACCESS and retained in-frame rearrangements with V and J assigned. These tables miss some clones; where compared with another copy, unresolved V genes account for less than half of the shortfall, and the remainder is unexplained. The V and J calls and clone size are taken from that table; D and trimming were inferred from the DNA. This sample gives around 310,000 clones in total; about 90% of them show up just once. The ten biggest clones cover roughly a tenth of the sample.

In the prospective study, participants were roughly 18 to 95 years old, resided in about two dozen geographic areas of the United States, and were enrolled through a virtual design. To assign participants to cohorts, the prospective study relied on clinical history that participants themselves reported in a screening survey and a study questionnaire. For ImmuneRACE Cohort 3, a participant was defined as recovered based on two consecutive negative NP/OP PCR tests, clearance by a healthcare professional, or resolution of symptoms. Each participant in the prospective study had whole blood, serum and a nasopharyngeal or oropharyngeal swab collected by mobile phlebotomists. Participants in the prospective study had the option to provide additional blood draws and questionnaires over a 2-month period. Before DNA extraction, blood samples from the prospective study were shipped at room temperature or frozen.

V and J lose 4 bases and 7 bases, and a span of 14 bases separates them. From the cysteine through the phenylalanine, the CDR3 covers 14 amino acids. Left in the record is the CDR3 DNA by itself, 42 bases read in frame from the first base. The germline V gene (reference sequence) yields LGHDT for CDR1 and YNNKEL for CDR2. Details on this clone: Its antigen is not yet known. Per-base qualities were not stored, and no clone one base away is much larger.

The specimen was PBMCs or T cells enriched from blood (not recorded which). This receptor was identified in a woman in her 30s who had recovered from COVID-19. The V gene is TRBV3-1 (or the pseudogene TRBV3-2) and the J gene is TRBJ1-5; TRBD1 might be the D gene, on 6 matching bases. The CDR3 loop reads CASSLGQWGQPQHF. The nucleotide sequence is given as TGTGCCAGCAGCCTAGGACAGTGGGGACAGCCCCAGCATTTT.